This TCR beta chain emerged from a study of blood T cell repertoires in COVID-19. The CDR3 is 14 amino acids. Germline V CDR1 and CDR2: LGHDT, YNNKEL (reference sequence). Trimming took off 4 bases at V and 4 bases at J, with 10 bases between the two ends. Cohort allocation depended upon clinical history that participants reported. The method was immunoSEQ multiplex PCR; TCRdb's version includes in-frame clones alone and lacks a portion of them. The sample yields approximately 210,000 clones, 70% to 90% seen once. The chain couples TRBV3-1 (or the pseudogene TRBV3-2) to TRBJ2-2; D remains unclear. The sequence was obtained from a woman between 18 and 29 years old who had recovered from COVID-19. The sequencing sample was made of PBMCs or T cells enriched from blood (not recorded which). Written as DNA, the CDR3 is TGTGCCAGCAGCCCCGGTTCGGGCACCGGGGAGCTGTTTTTT. Protein sequence: CASSPGSGTGELFF.